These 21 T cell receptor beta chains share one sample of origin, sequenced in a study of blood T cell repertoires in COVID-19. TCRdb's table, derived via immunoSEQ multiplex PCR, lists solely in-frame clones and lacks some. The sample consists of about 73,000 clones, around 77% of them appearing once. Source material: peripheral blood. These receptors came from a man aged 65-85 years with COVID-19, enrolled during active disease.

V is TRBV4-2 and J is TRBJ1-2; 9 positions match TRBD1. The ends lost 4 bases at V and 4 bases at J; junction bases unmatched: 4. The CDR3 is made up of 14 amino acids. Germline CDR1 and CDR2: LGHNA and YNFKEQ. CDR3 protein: CASSPPTGGYGYTF. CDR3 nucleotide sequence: TGTGCCAGCAGCCCACCGACAGGGGGCTATGGCTACACCTTC.

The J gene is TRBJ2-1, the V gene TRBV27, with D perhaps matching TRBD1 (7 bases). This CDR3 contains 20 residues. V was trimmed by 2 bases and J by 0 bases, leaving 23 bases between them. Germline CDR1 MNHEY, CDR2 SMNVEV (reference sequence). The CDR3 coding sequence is TGTGCCAGCAGTTTACCGACAGGGAGGACTCTTTCAAGCTCCTACAATGAGCAGTTCTTC. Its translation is CASSLPTGRTLSSSYNEQFF.

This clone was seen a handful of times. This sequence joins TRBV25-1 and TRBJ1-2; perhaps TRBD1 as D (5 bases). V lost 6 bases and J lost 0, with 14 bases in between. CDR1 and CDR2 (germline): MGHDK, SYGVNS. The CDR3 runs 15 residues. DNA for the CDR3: TGTGCCAGCAGCTCCCAGGGCAGAGCTAACTATGGCTACACCTTC. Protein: CASSSQGRANYGYTF.

CDR3 protein: CASSQLTGGSEKLFF. In DNA, the CDR3 is TGTGCCAGTAGTCAACTGACAGGGGGCAGTGAAAAACTGTTTTTT. V is TRBV19 and J is TRBJ1-4; 10 bases align to TRBD1. With V trimmed by 5 bases and J by 7 bases, 7 bases remained unmatched. The CDR3 loop spans 15 amino acids. Germline CDR1 and CDR2: LNHDA and SQIVND (reference sequence).

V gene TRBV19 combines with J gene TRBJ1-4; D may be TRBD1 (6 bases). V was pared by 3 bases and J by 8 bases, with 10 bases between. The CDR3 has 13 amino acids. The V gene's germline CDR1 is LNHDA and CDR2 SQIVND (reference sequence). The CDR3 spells CASSMNRVEKLFF. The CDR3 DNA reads TGTGCCAGTAGTATGAACAGGGTAGAAAAACTGTTTTTT.

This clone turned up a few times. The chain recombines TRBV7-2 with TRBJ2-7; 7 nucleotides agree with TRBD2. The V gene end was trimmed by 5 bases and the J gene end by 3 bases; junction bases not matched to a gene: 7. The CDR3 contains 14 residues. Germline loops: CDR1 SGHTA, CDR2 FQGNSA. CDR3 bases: TGTGCCAGCAGCATTGGCGGGAGTGTCTACGAGCAGTACTTC. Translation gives CASSIGGSVYEQYF.

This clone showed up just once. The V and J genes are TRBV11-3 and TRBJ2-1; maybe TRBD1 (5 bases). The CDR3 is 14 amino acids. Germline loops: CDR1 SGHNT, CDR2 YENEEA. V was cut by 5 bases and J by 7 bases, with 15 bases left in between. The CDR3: CASSPKGIYNEQFF. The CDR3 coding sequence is TGTGCCAGCAGCCCAAAGGGGATTTATAATGAGCAGTTCTTC. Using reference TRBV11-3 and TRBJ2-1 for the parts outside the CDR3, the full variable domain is EAGVVQSPRYKIIEKKQPVAFWCNPISGHNTLYWYLQNLGQGPELLIRYENEEAVDDSQLPKDRFSAERLKGVDSTLKIQPAELGDSAVYLCASSPKGIYNEQFFGPGTRLTVL.

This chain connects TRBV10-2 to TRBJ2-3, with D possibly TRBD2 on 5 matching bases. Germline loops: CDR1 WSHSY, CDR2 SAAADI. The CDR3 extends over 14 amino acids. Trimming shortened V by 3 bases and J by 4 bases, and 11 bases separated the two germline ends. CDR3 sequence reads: CASSEPSNSDTQYF. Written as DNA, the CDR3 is TGCGCCAGCAGTGAACCTAGCAATTCAGATACGCAGTATTTT.

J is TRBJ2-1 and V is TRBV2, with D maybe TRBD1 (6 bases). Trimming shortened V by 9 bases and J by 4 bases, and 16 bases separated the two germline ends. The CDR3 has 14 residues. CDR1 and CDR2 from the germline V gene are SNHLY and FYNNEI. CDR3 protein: CASSLTGRYNEQFF. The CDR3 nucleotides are TGTGCCAGTTCCCTGACAGGAAGGTACAATGAGCAGTTCTTC.

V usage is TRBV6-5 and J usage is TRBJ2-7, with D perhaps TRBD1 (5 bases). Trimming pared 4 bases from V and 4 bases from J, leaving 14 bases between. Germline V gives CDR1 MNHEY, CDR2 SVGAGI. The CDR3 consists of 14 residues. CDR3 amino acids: CASSWAASGYEQYF. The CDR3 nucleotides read TGTGCCAGCAGTTGGGCAGCCTCAGGGTACGAGCAGTACTTC.

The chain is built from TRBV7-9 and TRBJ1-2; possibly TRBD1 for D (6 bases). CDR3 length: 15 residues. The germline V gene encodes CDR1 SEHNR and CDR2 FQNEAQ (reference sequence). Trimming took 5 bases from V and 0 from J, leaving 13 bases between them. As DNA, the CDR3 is TGTGCCAGCAGCGAGGACAGAAACTCTAACTATGGCTACACCTTC. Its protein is CASSEDRNSNYGYTF.

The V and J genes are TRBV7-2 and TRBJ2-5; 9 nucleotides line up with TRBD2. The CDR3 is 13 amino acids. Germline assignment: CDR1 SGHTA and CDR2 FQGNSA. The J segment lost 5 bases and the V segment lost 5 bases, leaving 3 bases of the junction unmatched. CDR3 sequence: CASSEGLAETQYF. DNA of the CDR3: TGTGCCAGCAGCGAAGGACTAGCGGAGACCCAGTACTTC.

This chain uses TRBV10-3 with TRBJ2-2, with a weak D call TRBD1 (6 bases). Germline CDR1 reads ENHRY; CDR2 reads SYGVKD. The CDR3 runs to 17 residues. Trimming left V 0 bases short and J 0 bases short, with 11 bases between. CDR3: CAISESRNRANTGELFF. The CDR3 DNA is TGTGCCATCAGTGAGTCGAGGAACAGGGCGAACACCGGGGAGCTGTTTTTT.

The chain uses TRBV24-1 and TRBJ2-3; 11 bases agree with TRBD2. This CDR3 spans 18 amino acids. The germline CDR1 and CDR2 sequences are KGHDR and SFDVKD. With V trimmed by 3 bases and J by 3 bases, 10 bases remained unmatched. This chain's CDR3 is CATSDPPSGTSGTDTQYF. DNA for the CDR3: TGTGCCACCAGTGATCCCCCCTCCGGGACTAGCGGTACAGATACGCAGTATTTT.

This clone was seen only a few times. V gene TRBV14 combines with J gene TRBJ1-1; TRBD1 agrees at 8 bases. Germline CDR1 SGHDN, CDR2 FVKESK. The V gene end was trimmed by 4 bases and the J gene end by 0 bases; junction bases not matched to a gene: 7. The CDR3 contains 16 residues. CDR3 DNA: TGTGCCAGCAGCCGGCGCCGGGACAGGCTGAACACTGAAGCTTTCTTT. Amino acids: CASSRRRDRLNTEAFF.

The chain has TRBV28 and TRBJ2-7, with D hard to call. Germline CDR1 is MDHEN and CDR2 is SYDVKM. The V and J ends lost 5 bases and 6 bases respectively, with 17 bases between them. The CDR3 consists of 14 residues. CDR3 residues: CASSLPLADREQYF. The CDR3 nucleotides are TGTGCCAGCAGTCTACCCCTTGCGGATCGCGAGCAGTACTTC.

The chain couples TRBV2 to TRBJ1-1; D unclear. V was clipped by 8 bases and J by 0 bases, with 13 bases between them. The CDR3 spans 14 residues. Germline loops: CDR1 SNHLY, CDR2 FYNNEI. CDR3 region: CASFKDYLNTEAFF. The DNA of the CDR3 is TGTGCCAGCTTCAAAGACTATCTGAACACTGAAGCTTTCTTT.

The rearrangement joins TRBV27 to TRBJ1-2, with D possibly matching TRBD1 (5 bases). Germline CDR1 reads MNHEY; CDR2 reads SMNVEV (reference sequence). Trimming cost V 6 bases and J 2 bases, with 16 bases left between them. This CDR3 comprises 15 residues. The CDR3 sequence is CASRLAGGVNYGYTF. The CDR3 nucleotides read TGTGCCAGCAGACTGGCCGGGGGTGTAAACTATGGCTACACCTTC.

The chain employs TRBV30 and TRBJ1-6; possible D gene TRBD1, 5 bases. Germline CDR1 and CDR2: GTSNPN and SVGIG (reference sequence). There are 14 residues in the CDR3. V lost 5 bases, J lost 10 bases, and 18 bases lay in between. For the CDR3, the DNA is TGTGCCTGGGGTTTGGGAGGGAGGGGATCACCCCTCCACTTT. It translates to CAWGLGGRGSPLHF.

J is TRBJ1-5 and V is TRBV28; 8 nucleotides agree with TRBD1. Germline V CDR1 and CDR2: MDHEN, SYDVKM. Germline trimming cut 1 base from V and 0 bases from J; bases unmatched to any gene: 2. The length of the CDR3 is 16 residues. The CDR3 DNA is TGTGCCAGCAGTTTATTCGGACAGGGTAGCAATCAGCCCCAGCATTTT. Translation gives CASSLFGQGSNQPQHF.

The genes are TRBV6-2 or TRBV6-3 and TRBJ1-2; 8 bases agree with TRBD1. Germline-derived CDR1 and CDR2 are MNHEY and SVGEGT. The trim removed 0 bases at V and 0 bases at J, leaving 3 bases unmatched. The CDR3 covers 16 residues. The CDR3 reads CASSYSGTGSNYGYTF. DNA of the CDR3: TGTGCCAGCAGTTACTCGGGGACAGGATCTAACTATGGCTACACCTTC.